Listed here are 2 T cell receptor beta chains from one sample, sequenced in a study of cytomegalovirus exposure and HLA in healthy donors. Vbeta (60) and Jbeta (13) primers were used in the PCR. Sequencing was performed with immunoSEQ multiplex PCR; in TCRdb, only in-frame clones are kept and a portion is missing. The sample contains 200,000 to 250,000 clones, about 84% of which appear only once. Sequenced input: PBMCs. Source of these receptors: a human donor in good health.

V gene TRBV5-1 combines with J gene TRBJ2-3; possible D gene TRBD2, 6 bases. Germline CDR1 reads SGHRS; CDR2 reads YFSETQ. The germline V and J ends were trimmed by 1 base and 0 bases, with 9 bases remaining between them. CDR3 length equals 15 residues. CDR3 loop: CASSLTSWSTDTQYF. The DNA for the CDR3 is TGCGCCAGCAGCTTGACTAGCTGGAGCACAGATACGCAGTATTTT.

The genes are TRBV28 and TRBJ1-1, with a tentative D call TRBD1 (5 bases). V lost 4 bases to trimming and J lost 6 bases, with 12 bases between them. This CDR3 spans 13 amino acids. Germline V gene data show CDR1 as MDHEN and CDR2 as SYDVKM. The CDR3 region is CASSWADSPEAFF. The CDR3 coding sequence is TGTGCCAGCAGTTGGGCCGACAGCCCTGAAGCTTTCTTT.